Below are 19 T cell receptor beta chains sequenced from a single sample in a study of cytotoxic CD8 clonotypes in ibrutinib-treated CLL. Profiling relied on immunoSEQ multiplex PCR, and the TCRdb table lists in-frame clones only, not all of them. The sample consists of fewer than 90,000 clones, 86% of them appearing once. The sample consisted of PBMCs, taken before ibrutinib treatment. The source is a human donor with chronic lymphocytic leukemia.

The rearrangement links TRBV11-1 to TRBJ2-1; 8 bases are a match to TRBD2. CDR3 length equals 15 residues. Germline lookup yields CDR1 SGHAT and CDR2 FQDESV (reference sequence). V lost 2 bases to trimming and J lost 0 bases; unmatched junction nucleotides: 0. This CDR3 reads CASSLSGSSYNEQFF. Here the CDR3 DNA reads TGTGCCAGCAGCTTAAGCGGGAGCTCCTACAATGAGCAGTTCTTC.

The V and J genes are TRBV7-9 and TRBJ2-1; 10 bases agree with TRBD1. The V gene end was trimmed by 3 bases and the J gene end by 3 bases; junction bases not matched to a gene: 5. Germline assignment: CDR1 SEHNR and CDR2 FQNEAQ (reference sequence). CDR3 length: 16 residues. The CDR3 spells CASSLDRGYLYNEQFF. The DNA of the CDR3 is TGTGCCAGCAGCTTGGACAGGGGGTACCTCTACAATGAGCAGTTCTTC.

The CDR3 reads CASRDRDRYTGELFF. The CDR3 DNA follows: TGTGCCAGCCGGGACAGGGATAGGTACACCGGGGAGCTGTTTTTT. The chain couples TRBV28 to TRBJ2-2; the match to TRBD1 covers 9 bases. The CDR3 consists of 15 residues. Trimming removed 8 bases from V and 3 bases from J; junction bases left unmatched: 7. Germline V lookup: CDR1 MDHEN, CDR2 SYDVKM.

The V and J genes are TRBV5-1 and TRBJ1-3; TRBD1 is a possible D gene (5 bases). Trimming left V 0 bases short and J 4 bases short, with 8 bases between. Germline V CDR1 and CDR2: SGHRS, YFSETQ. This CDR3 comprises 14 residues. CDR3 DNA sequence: TGCGCCAGCAGCTTGGGAGGGGACGGAAACACCATATATTTT. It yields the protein CASSLGGDGNTIYF.

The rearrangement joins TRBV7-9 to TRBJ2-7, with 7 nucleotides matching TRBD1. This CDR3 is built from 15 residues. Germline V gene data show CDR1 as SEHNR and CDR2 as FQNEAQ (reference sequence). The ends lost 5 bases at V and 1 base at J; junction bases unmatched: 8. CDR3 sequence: CASSAPGQPSYEQYF. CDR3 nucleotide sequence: TGTGCCAGCAGCGCCCCGGGACAGCCTTCCTACGAGCAGTACTTC.

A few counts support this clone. The CDR3 nucleotides read TGTGCCAGCAGCTTACGTGACGGGGGGCCCCAGCATTTT. Its protein product is CASSLRDGGPQHF. The chain couples TRBV7-9 to TRBJ1-5; D perhaps matches TRBD1 (5 bases). Germline V CDR1 and CDR2: SEHNR, FQNEAQ (reference sequence). V dropped 2 bases and J dropped 9 bases, with 11 bases sitting between them. There are 13 residues in the CDR3.

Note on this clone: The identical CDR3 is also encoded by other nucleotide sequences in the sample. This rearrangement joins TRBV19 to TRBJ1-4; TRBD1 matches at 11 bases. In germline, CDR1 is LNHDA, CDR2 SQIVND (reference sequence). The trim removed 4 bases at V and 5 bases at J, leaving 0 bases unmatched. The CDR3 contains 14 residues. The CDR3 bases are TGTGCCAGTAGTAGGGACAGGGGGAATGAAAAACTGTTTTTT. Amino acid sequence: CASSRDRGNEKLFF.

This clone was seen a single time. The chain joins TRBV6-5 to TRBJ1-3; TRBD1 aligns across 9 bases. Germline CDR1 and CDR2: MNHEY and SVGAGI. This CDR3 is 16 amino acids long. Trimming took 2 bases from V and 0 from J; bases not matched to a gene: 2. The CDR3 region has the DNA TGTGCCAGCAGTTACACAGGGGGCAACTCTGGAAACACCATATATTTT. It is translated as CASSYTGGNSGNTIYF.

Here the CDR3 DNA reads TGTGCCAGCAGTTCACAGGGGAATGGCTACACCTTC. Translated, it gives CASSSQGNGYTF. The V gene is TRBV28, the J gene TRBJ1-2; 7 bases fit TRBD1. The germline CDR1 and CDR2 sequences are MDHEN and SYDVKM. The CDR3 covers 12 residues. V shed 4 bases, J shed 6 bases, and the junction held 2 bases outside the gene matches.

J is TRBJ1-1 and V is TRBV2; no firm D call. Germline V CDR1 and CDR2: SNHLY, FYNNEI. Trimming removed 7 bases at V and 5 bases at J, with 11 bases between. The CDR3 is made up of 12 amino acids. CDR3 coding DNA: TGTGCCAGCATCGACCTCTGGACTGAAGCTTTCTTT. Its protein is CASIDLWTEAFF.

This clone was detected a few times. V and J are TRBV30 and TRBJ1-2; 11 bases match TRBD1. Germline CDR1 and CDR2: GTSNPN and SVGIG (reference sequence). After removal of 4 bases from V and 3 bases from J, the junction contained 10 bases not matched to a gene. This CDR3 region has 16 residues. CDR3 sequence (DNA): TGTGCCTGGATAAGGGGGACAGGGGGTATCGACTATGGCTACACCTTC. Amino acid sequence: CAWIRGTGGIDYGYTF.

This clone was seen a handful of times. The CDR3: CASSRQAYEQYF. CDR3 sequence (DNA): TGTGCCAGTTCGAGGCAGGCCTACGAGCAGTACTTC. The chain employs TRBV11-2 and TRBJ2-7; no definite D call. The CDR3 is 12 residues long. V was clipped by 9 bases and J by 2 bases, with 11 bases between them. Germline V gives CDR1 SGHAT, CDR2 FQNNGV.

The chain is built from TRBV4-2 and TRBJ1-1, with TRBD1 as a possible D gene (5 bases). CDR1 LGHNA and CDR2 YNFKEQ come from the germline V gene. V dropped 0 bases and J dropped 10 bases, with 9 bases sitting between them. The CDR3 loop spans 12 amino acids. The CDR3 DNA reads TGTGCCAGCAGCCAAGATCTCGGGGCAGCTTTCTTT. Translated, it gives CASSQDLGAAFF.

CDR3 sequence reads: CASSLPGRGSYEQYF. CDR3 coding DNA: TGTGCCAGCAGTTTACCCGGCAGGGGGTCCTACGAGCAGTACTTC. The chain couples TRBV28 to TRBJ2-7, with TRBD1 matching over 7 bases. Germline CDR1 is MDHEN and CDR2 is SYDVKM. The trim removed 2 bases at V and 1 base at J, leaving 5 bases unmatched. This CDR3 is built from 15 residues.

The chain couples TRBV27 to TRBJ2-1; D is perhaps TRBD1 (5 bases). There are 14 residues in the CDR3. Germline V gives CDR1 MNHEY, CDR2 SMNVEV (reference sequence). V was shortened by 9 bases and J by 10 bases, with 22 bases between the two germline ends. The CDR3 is CASRALPGFREQFF. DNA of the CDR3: TGTGCCAGTCGGGCCCTACCAGGGTTTAGGGAGCAGTTCTTC.

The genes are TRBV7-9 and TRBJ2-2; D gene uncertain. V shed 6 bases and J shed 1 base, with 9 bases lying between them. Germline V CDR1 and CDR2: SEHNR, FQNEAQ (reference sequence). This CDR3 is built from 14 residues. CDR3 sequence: CASRRAGNTGELFF. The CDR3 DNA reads TGTGCCAGCAGGAGAGCAGGGAACACCGGGGAGCTGTTTTTT.

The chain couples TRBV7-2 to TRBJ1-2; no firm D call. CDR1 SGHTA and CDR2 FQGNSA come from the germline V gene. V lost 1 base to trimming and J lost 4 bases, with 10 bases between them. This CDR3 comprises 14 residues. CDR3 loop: CASSLEPVIYGYTF. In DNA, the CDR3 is TGTGCCAGCAGCTTAGAACCGGTGATCTATGGCTACACCTTC.

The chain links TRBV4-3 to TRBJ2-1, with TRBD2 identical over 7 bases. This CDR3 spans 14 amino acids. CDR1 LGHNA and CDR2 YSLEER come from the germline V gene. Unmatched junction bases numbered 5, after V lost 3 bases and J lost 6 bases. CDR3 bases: TGCGCCAGCAGCCAGGTAACTAGCGTCAATGAGCAGTTCTTC. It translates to CASSQVTSVNEQFF.

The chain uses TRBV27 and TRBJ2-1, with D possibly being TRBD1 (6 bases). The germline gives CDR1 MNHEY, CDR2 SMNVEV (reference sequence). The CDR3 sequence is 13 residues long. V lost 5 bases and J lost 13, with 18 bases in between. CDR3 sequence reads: CASSMYRARLQFF. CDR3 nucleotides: TGTGCCAGCAGTATGTACAGGGCACGGCTCCAGTTCTTC.